Described below is a single TCR beta chain sequence and its context. Its antigen remains unknown. The sample is drawn from a study of monozygotic twins with inflammatory bowel disease. Per individual sample, eight separate reactions were used to make cDNA. TCRdb reprocessed the 5' RACE reads and stores each CDR3 protein as one record, lacking DNA. Reported are about 420,000 distinct CDR3 sequences; the ten largest clones contain around 2.4%. Study conclusions and caveats: T cell subtypes were not distinguishable in this analysis. IBD patients shared fewer clonotypes with others than healthy twins, especially with disease activity.

CDR3 length equals 14 residues. The chain joins TRBV12-3 or TRBV12-4 to TRBJ1-1. The TCR originated in a human donor with ulcerative colitis or Crohn's disease, or a healthy co-twin of an affected twin (not recorded which). Sequenced sample: blood. CDR3 region: CASSWGLRSTEAFF.